These T cell receptor beta chains were read from a single sample in a study of molecular identifiers for immune sequencing clone quantification. TCRdb independently ran MiXCR on the PCR reads; one entry per CDR3 protein. The sample gives some 320,000 distinct CDR3 sequences, about a fifth of which show up once; approximately 0.85% is in the top ten. The sequenced sample consisted of naive CD8+ T cells from blood, with Jurkat cell RNA spiked in. The receptors here all came from a human donor in good health. Some libraries in this study had Jurkat cell RNA spiked in. CDR3s include the opening cysteine and the closing phenylalanine or tryptophan. Each record gives: clone size, D gene, V gene, J gene, CDR3 protein, CDR3 DNA. A D gene is named only where the DNA matches it firmly. The listing skips clone size in some rows; elsewhere it reads once, few, many or a size class.

many	TRBD2	TRBV9	TRBJ2-3	CASSEAGTRDTDTQYF	TGTGCCAGCAGCGAGGCCGGGACTAGGGACACAGATACGCAGTATTTT
many	NA	TRBV14	TRBJ1-1	CASSQFHGGEAFF	TGTGCCAGCAGCCAATTCCATGGTGGGGAAGCTTTCTTT
few	NA	TRBV9	TRBJ2-2	CASSVVFGELFF	TGTGCCAGCAGCGTAGTCTTCGGGGAGCTGTTTTTT
NA	NA	TRBV19	TRBJ1-6	CASSQSPNSPLHF	TGTGCCAGTTCTCAGTCCCCTAATTCACCCCTCCACTTT
few	NA	TRBV20-1	TRBJ2-7	CSARGRGSSYEQYF	TGCAGTGCTAGAGGACGGGGGTCCTCCTACGAGCAGTACTTC
many	NA	TRBV6-2/TRBV6-3	TRBJ1-1	CASRAAWGREDTEAFF	TGTGCCAGCAGGGCGGCCTGGGGCAGGGAGGACACTGAAGCTTTCTTT
many	NA	TRBV20-1	TRBJ2-3	CSARDNRRDKITDTQYF	TGCAGTGCTAGAGATAATAGGCGGGACAAAATAACAGATACGCAGTATTTT
NA	NA	TRBV6-2/TRBV6-3	TRBJ2-6	CASSLWKGPSGANVLTF	TGTGCCAGCAGTCTGTGGAAGGGGCCCTCTGGGGCCAACGTCCTGACTTTC
many	TRBD2	TRBV5-1	TRBJ2-7	CASSLWGGGSYEQYF	TGCGCCAGCAGCTTGTGGGGCGGGGGCTCCTACGAGCAGTACTTC
NA	NA	TRBV19	TRBJ1-1	CASSPTDSIWVEAFF	TGTGCCAGTAGCCCGACAGACTCGATATGGGTTGAAGCTTTCTTT
few	NA	TRBV27	TRBJ2-4	CASSLSTDGKNIQYF	TGTGCCAGCAGTTTATCGACAGATGGCAAAAACATTCAGTACTTC
many	NA	TRBV11-2	TRBJ1-3	CASSLFPSDSGNTIYF	TGTGCCAGCAGCTTATTCCCTTCAGACTCTGGAAACACCATATATTTT
many	NA	TRBV13	TRBJ2-2	CASSPFGPGSAGVEELFF	TGTGCCAGCAGCCCTTTTGGTCCGGGGAGCGCTGGGGTGGAGGAGCTGTTTTTT
many	NA	TRBV11-2	TRBJ2-5	CASSFDSYQETQYF	TGTGCCAGCAGCTTCGACAGCTACCAAGAGACCCAGTACTTC
many	TRBD1	TRBV20-1	TRBJ2-5	CSAAGDSHQETQYF	TGCAGTGCTGCAGGGGACAGCCACCAAGAGACCCAGTACTTC
NA	NA	TRBV3-1	TRBJ2-5	CASSQDRGQGWSQETQYF	TGTGCCAGCAGCCAAGATCGTGGGCAGGGCTGGAGCCAAGAGACCCAGTACTTC
many	TRBD2	TRBV27	TRBJ2-1	CASSLTGGPNEQFF	TGTGCCAGCAGTTTAACGGGGGGGCCCAATGAGCAGTTCTTC
many	NA	TRBV4-3	TRBJ2-7	CASSPEFWSVEQYF	TGCGCCAGCAGCCCGGAGTTTTGGTCGGTCGAGCAGTACTTC
few	TRBD2	TRBV5-6	TRBJ2-1	CASSLVWRESDEQFF	TGTGCCAGCAGCTTGGTCTGGCGGGAGTCCGATGAGCAGTTCTTC
once	NA	TRBV20-1	TRBJ1-1	CSARRAGPEAFF	TGCAGTGCTAGACGGGCAGGGCCTGAAGCTTTCTTT
many	NA	TRBV13	TRBJ1-5	CASSPKPRPDSNQPQHF	TGTGCCAGCAGCCCCAAACCGAGACCAGATAGCAATCAGCCCCAGCATTTT
NA	NA	TRBV5-3	TRBJ2-7	CASRLRGSDEQYF	TGTGCCAGCCGGCTCCGGGGATCGGACGAGCAGTACTTC
many	TRBD1	TRBV28	TRBJ1-4	CASITSTGAGKLFF	TGTGCCAGCATTACATCCACAGGGGCCGGAAAACTGTTTTTT
few	NA	TRBV4-3	TRBJ2-1	CASSQDRTASSYNEQFF	TGCGCCAGCAGCCAAGATCGGACGGCGAGCTCCTACAATGAGCAGTTCTTC
many	NA	TRBV7-9	TRBJ1-1	CASSPPRGAMNTEAFF	TGTGCCAGCAGCCCTCCCCGGGGGGCGATGAACACTGAAGCTTTCTTT
NA	NA	TRBV11-2	TRBJ1-2	CVSSLGVRGYTF	TGTGTCAGCAGCTTAGGCGTACGTGGCTACACCTTC
few	NA	TRBV6-6	TRBJ2-3	CASSVSYRDTQYF	TGTGCCAGCAGCGTATCTTACAGAGATACGCAGTATTTT
many	TRBD1	TRBV5-5	TRBJ2-5	CASSLTGGLETQYF	TGTGCCAGCAGCTTGACAGGGGGCTTGGAGACCCAGTACTTC
many	TRBD1	TRBV28	TRBJ1-1	CASSLLAQGAAQNTEAFF	TGTGCCAGCAGTTTATTAGCACAGGGGGCTGCCCAGAACACTGAAGCTTTCTTT